The clone carrying this T cell receptor (beta chain) was observed a few times. Its antigen is as yet unknown. The data stem from a study of response to subunit inactivated influenza vaccine. Study-level points and caveats: Researchers suggested that each seasonal influenza vaccination recruits few new T cells.

The CDR3 is 15 amino acids. Trimming took 0 bases from V and 0 from J; bases not matched to a gene: 2. Germline CDR1 LGHNA, CDR2 YNFKEQ. Via MiXCR, TCRdb re-called the RT-PCR reads, giving one row per CDR3 protein. The sample lists around 850,000 distinct CDR3 sequences, roughly 20% occurring once. Here the sequenced sample was PBMCs from blood, taken less than 6 days after vaccination. This receptor was identified in a man aged 45-60 years who received an inactivated influenza vaccine. The genes are TRBV4-2 and TRBJ2-7; 7 bases fit TRBD2. CDR3 DNA sequence: TGTGCCAGCAGCCAAGATCAGCGGGACTCCTACGAGCAGTACTTC. Translated: CASSQDQRDSYEQYF.